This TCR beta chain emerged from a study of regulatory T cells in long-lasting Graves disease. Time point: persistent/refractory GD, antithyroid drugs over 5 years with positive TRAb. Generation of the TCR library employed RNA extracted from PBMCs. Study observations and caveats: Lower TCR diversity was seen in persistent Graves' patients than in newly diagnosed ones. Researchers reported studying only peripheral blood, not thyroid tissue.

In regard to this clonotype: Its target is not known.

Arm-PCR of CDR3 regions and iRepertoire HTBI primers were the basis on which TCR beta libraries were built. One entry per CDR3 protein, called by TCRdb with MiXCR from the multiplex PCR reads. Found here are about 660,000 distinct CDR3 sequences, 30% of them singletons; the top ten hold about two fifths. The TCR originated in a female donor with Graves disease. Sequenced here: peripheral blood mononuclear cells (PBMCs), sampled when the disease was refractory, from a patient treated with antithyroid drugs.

CDR3 nucleotide sequence: TGCAGTGCTAGTCCCTCCGTAGCGGGAGACTTCTCCTACGAGCAGTACTTC. Its protein product is CSASPSVAGDFSYEQYF. The rearrangement links TRBV20-1 to TRBJ2-7, with 9 positions matching TRBD2. The V and J ends lost 3 bases and 0 bases, in that order; junction bases with no gene match: 12. The CDR3 is made up of 17 amino acids. CDR1 is DFQATT, CDR2 SNEGSKA, per germline (reference sequence).